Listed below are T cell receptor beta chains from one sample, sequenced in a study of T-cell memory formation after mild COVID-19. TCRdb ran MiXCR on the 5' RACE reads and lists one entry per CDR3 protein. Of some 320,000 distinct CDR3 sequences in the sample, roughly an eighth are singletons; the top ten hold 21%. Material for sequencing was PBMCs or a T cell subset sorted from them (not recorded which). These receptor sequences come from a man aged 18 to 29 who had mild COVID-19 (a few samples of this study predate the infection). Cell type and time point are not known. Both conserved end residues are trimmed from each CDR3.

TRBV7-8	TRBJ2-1	ASNRRGHPGSYNEQF
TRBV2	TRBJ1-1	ASSDGFTEAF
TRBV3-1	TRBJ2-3	ASSQETVRRY
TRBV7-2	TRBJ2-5	ASSFDRGTQY
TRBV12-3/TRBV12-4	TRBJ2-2	ASSLSGELF
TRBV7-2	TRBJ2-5	ASSQPRGGAETQY
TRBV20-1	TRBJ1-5	SASRVGQPQH
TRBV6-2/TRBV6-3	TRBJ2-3	ASSYSSETTDTQY
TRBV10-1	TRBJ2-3	ASGTSMSTDTQY
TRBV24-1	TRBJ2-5	ATRGTSGEETQY
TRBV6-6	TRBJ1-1	ASSYSGDREAF
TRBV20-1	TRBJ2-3	SAPFPGSTDTQY
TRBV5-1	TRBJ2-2	ASSPDRLESGELF
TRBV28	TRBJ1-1	ASQGTGLQAF
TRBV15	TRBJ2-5	ATSRDHGWDETQY
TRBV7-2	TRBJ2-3	ASSLSLAGGTDTQY
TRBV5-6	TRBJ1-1	ASSLRVMSTEAF
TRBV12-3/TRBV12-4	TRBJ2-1	ASSVLAGASYNEQF
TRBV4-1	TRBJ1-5	ASSQDPTGRDSNQPQH
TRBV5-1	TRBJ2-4	ASSLLPRQGNIQY
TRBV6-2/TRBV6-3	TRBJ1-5	ASSPDRGPRPQH
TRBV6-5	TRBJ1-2	ASSYSSTPGDYGYT
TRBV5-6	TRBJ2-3	ASSLYLLAGADTQY
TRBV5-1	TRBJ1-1	ASSLAAGGHTEAF
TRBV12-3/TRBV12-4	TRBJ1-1	ASSVGLNTEAF
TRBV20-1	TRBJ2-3	SASLASGGGDTQY
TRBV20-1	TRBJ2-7	SARPVTLYEQY
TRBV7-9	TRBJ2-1	ASSPPKAGSYNEQF
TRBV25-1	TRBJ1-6	ASSEAGQPSSPLH
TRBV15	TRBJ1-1	ATSSRRGEAF
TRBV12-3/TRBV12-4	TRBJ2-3	ASSSLGAGGTDTQY
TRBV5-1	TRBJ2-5	ASSLQGPYQETQY
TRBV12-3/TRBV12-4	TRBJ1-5	ASGRYADQPQH
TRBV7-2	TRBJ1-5	ASSRPWRSPKSNQPQH
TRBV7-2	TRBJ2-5	ASSSSPGGRETQY
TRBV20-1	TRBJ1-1	SARPRGPPAF
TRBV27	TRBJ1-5	ASRGKSGNQPQH
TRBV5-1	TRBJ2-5	ASSLAGGVEETQY
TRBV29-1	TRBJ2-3	SVVRGSAGPRPTQY
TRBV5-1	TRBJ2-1	ASSTTSGAYNEQF
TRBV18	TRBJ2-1	ASSPNDGRLSYNEQF
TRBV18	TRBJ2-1	ASSPRPLHAEEF
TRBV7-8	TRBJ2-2	ASSVPAYTGELF
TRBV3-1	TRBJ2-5	ASSPPAQETQY
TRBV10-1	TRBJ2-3	ASSDSGGSTDTQY
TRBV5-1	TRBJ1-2	ASRAPGNYGYT
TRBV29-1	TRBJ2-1	SVERRNNEQF
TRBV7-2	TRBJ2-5	ASSLDRTQETQY
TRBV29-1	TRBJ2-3	SGDGGTDTQY
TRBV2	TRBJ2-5	ASSASGQETQY
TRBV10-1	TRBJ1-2	ASSPDKAYGYT
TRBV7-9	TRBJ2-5	ASSRTTGQETQY
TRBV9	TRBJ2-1	ASSPRSGLAGDLGYNEQF
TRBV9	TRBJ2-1	ASSALGAQGSNEQF
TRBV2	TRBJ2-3	ASSGLAGGPWPGSTDTQY
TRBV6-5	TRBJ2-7	ASSKRDRGYEQY